This T cell receptor beta chain was recovered during a study of T cells in Graves' hyperthyroidism and ophthalmopathy. Patients were excluded because of uncontrolled infection, other autoimmune disease, pregnancy or lactation. RNA transcripts yielded amplified TCR beta CDR3 regions. HTBI primers were employed in a first-round RT-PCR of the TCR CDR3. TCRdb re-called the multiplex PCR reads with MiXCR, one entry per CDR3 protein. The sample consists of around 800,000 distinct CDR3 sequences, approximately 40% of them appearing once. This CDR3 has 13 residues. Germline lookup yields CDR1 SGHRS and CDR2 YFSETQ. The study, taken as a whole, reports: Expanded thyroid clonotypes (above 0.001) were mostly also found in blood.

Turning to this clonotype: The target antigen is unknown. One junction end disagrees with the germline gene, perhaps due to a read error.

V and J are TRBV5-1 and TRBJ1-3; tentative D call: TRBD1 (5 bases). Specimen: blood. The receptor was isolated from a man aged 18 to 30 with Graves' hyperthyroidism. CDR3 loop: CASKQGTGNTIYF. The CDR3 DNA sequence: TGTGCCAGCAAGCAAGGGACGGGAAACACCATATATTTT. The whole variable domain, filled in from reference TRBV5-1 and TRBJ1-3, reads KAGVTQTPRYLIKTRGQQVTLSCSPISGHRSVSWYQQTPGQGLQFLFEYFSETQRNKGNFPGRFSGRQFSNSRSEMNVSTLELGDSALYLCASKQGTGNTIYFGEGSWLTVV.